One sample yielded the 23 T cell receptor beta chains listed below, sequenced in a study of blood T cell repertoires in COVID-19. Sequencing used immunoSEQ multiplex PCR; TCRdb keeps in-frame clones, though not all of them. The top ten hold 1.5% to 2% of the sample, which has about 400,000 clones, 85% to 90% seen once. The sequenced sample was PBMCs or T cells enriched from blood (not recorded which). All receptors come from a woman in her 30s who had recovered from COVID-19.

The rearrangement uses TRBV29-1 and TRBJ2-5, with D possibly TRBD1 on 5 matching bases. Trimming removed 8 bases at V and 3 bases at J, with 10 bases between. The CDR3 extends over 11 amino acids. Germline CDR1 and CDR2: SQVTM and ANQGSEA. The CDR3 is CSQGSEETQYF. CDR3 DNA: TGCAGCCAGGGTTCAGAAGAGACCCAGTACTTC.

J is TRBJ1-3 and V is TRBV9; 7 bases are a match to TRBD1. The CDR3 has 14 amino acids. Germline-derived CDR1 and CDR2 are SGDLS and YYNGEE. Losses at the gene ends were 4 bases for V and 3 bases for J; bases not matched to a gene: 4. CDR3 in amino acids: CASSFRTGGNTIYF. In DNA, the CDR3 is TGTGCCAGCAGCTTCCGGACAGGTGGAAACACCATATATTTT.

This chain uses TRBV30 with TRBJ1-4; the D is unclear. Germline CDR1 is GTSNPN and CDR2 is SVGIG (reference sequence). Trimming cost V 4 bases and J 4 bases, with 4 bases left between them. This CDR3 has 11 residues. The CDR3 region is CAWTFNEKLFF. The CDR3 DNA reads as TGTGCCTGGACCTTTAATGAAAAACTGTTTTTT.

The V gene is TRBV2, the J gene TRBJ1-4; TRBD1 agrees at 8 bases. The CDR3 covers 16 residues. V gave up 6 bases and J gave up 7 bases; unmatched junction bases: 13. Germline V gene sequence: CDR1 SNHLY, CDR2 FYNNEI. The CDR3 spells CASSPSDRVVFEKLFF. For the CDR3, the DNA is TGTGCCAGCAGCCCATCGGACAGGGTAGTTTTTGAAAAACTGTTTTTT.

This chain links TRBV18 with TRBJ1-2, with D perhaps TRBD1 (6 bases). The CDR3 has 15 residues. The V gene lost 5 bases and the J gene lost 4 bases, with 17 bases spanning the gap. From germline, CDR1 is KGHSH and CDR2 LQKENI. The DNA for the CDR3 is TGTGCCAGCTCAGTGGACAGCGGTCTGGGCTATGGCTACACCTTC. Translated: CASSVDSGLGYGYTF.

The chain couples TRBV12-3 or TRBV12-4 to TRBJ1-2; D remains unclear. The CDR3 extends over 13 amino acids. V shed 5 bases and J shed 4 bases, with 11 bases lying between them. The chain's CDR3 is CASSPGRGYGYTF. In nucleotides, the CDR3 is TGTGCCAGCAGTCCCGGACGGGGCTATGGCTACACCTTC.

This sequence joins TRBV9 and TRBJ1-2, with 10 bases that match TRBD1. Germline V lookup: CDR1 SGDLS, CDR2 YYNGEE. The CDR3 covers 15 residues. Trimming cost V 3 bases and J 6 bases; bases outside gene matches: 8. The CDR3 loop is CASSAVTGGVDGYTF. CDR3 nucleotides: TGTGCCAGCAGCGCCGTGACAGGGGGCGTAGATGGCTACACCTTC.

The chain couples TRBV7-2 to TRBJ1-1; TRBD1 agrees at 8 bases. V shed 0 bases, J shed 3 bases, and the junction held 6 bases outside the gene matches. CDR1 is SGHTA, CDR2 FQGNSA, per germline. The CDR3 is 16 residues long. In DNA form, the CDR3 reads TGTGCCAGCAGCTTAGCGACAGGGGTTGATGACACTGAAGCTTTCTTT. Its translation is CASSLATGVDDTEAFF.

This chain uses TRBV5-1 with TRBJ2-5; 8 bases are shared with TRBD2. There are 16 residues in the CDR3. CDR1 and CDR2 from the germline V gene are SGHRS and YFSETQ. J gave up 11 bases and V 0 bases, and 15 bases lay outside the gene matches. The CDR3 DNA sequence: TGCGCCAGCAGCTTGGGGTCCTCGGGAGGGACCTCGGATCAGTACTTC. It yields the protein CASSLGSSGGTSDQYF.

This rearrangement joins TRBV2 to TRBJ1-2; 7 bases line up with TRBD1. This CDR3 region has 15 residues. Germline CDR1 is SNHLY and CDR2 is FYNNEI. The V segment lost 7 bases and the J segment 9 bases; nucleotides outside the gene matches: 17. CDR3 bases: TGTGCCAGCAACGAAACCGTCCCGGGACAGAGTAGCTACACCTTC. It specifies CASNETVPGQSSYTF.

Of note for this clone: Within the sample, other DNA sequences also encode this same CDR3. The chain joins TRBV19 to TRBJ2-3; D is uncertain. V lost 3 bases, J lost 5 bases, and 6 bases lay in between. Germline CDR1 reads LNHDA; CDR2 reads SQIVND (reference sequence). This CDR3 has 12 amino acids. Here the CDR3 reads CASSISKDTQYF. The CDR3 DNA reads TGTGCCAGTAGTATCTCTAAAGATACGCAGTATTTT.

This clone has just one count. The chain is built from TRBV4-3 and TRBJ2-3; D is perhaps TRBD2 (7 bases). Trimming took off 6 bases at V and 3 bases at J, with 16 bases between the two ends. Germline V gene sequence: CDR1 LGHNA, CDR2 YSLEER. The CDR3 runs to 15 residues. The CDR3 coding sequence is TGCGCCAGCAGTCAGCTTGGGGGGGCAACAGATACGCAGTATTTT. Translation: CASSQLGGATDTQYF.

The chain joins TRBV12-3 or TRBV12-4 to TRBJ2-2; 7 nucleotides align to TRBD2. The CDR3 contains 13 residues. With 6 bases clipped from V and 4 bases from J, the junction kept 2 bases outside the gene matches. The CDR3, as DNA: TGTGCCAGCAGCAGCGGGACCACCGGGGAGCTGTTTTTT. Translated: CASSSGTTGELFF.

This chain joins TRBV19 and TRBJ1-1; D remains ambiguous. This CDR3 contains 13 residues. The V gene's germline CDR1 is LNHDA and CDR2 SQIVND (reference sequence). V was shortened by 6 bases and J by 5 bases, with 13 bases between the two germline ends. Here the CDR3 DNA reads TGTGCCAGTAGATATAGTGTCGGGACTGAAGCTTTCTTT. This encodes CASRYSVGTEAFF.

V gene TRBV18 combines with J gene TRBJ1-2, with TRBD1 matching 7 bases. Germline values: CDR1 KGHSH, CDR2 LQKENI. The J segment lost 4 bases and the V segment lost 2 bases, leaving 4 bases of the junction unmatched. This CDR3 is built from 14 residues. This CDR3 reads CASSPTWDSYGYTF. CDR3 DNA: TGTGCCAGCTCACCAACTTGGGACAGCTATGGCTACACCTTC.

This clone showed up just once. The chain employs TRBV24-1 and TRBJ1-2, with TRBD1 identical over 8 bases. V trimming: 9 bases; J trimming: 8 bases; junction bases outside the gene matches: 10. CDR1 is KGHDR and CDR2 is SFDVKD in the germline V gene. This CDR3 comprises 13 residues. CDR3 coding DNA: TGTGCCACCCAGGGACAGGAGAGAGGGGGCTACACCTTC. Its protein product is CATQGQERGGYTF.

In nucleotides, the CDR3 is TGTGCCAGCAGCCAAGCCGGAGATACGCAGTATTTT. The encoded protein is CASSQAGDTQYF. The genes are TRBV5-4 and TRBJ2-3, with unresolved D. Trimming shortened V by 4 bases and J by 5 bases, and 8 bases separated the two germline ends. Germline CDR1 SGHNT, CDR2 YYREEE (reference sequence). The CDR3 has 12 amino acids.

The chain combines TRBV13 with TRBJ1-3; D is uncertain. Trimming stripped 0 bases from V and 4 bases from J, with 13 bases between. CDR3 length: 16 amino acids. Germline V gene data show CDR1 as PRHDT and CDR2 as FYEKMQ (reference sequence). The CDR3 DNA is TGTGCCAGCAGCTTAGGCCTAAGTATTTGGGGAAACACCATATATTTT. It specifies CASSLGLSIWGNTIYF.

The chain is built from TRBV7-9 and TRBJ2-7, with 9 bases matching TRBD2. The CDR3 totals 13 residues. The V and J ends lost 4 bases and 7 bases, in that order; junction bases with no gene match: 5. The germline V gene encodes CDR1 SEHNR and CDR2 FQNEAQ (reference sequence). CDR3 sequence (DNA): TGTGCCAGCAGCTCAAGCGGGAGGAGGGAGCAGTACTTC. It codes for CASSSSGRREQYF.

This clone was observed once. The chain is built from TRBV6-5 and TRBJ1-3; 8 bases agree with TRBD1. CDR3 length: 15 amino acids. Germline V gene sequence: CDR1 MNHEY, CDR2 SVGAGI. Trimming at V came to 4 bases and at J to 2 bases, leaving 4 bases not matched to a gene. DNA for the CDR3: TGTGCCAGCAGTTGGACAGGGCCTACTGGAAACACCATATATTTT. Protein sequence: CASSWTGPTGNTIYF.

The rearrangement links TRBV5-1 to TRBJ1-1; D is perhaps TRBD1 (6 bases). Germline V CDR1 and CDR2: SGHRS, YFSETQ. The CDR3 length is 16 residues. Trimming took off 0 bases at V and 5 bases at J, with 17 bases between the two ends. The CDR3 sequence: CASSLANRQRGTEAFF. The DNA for the CDR3 is TGCGCCAGCAGCTTGGCCAATCGACAGAGGGGGACTGAAGCTTTCTTT.

The chain combines TRBV27 with TRBJ2-5; 9 bases are a match to TRBD2. Per germline, CDR1 MNHEY and CDR2 SMNVEV (reference sequence). J gave up 6 bases and V 5 bases, and 7 bases lay outside the gene matches. The CDR3 is made up of 14 amino acids. This CDR3 is CASSLAGPQQTQYF. In nucleotides, the CDR3 is TGTGCCAGCAGTCTAGCGGGACCTCAGCAGACCCAGTACTTC.

This chain links TRBV13 with TRBJ1-6, with 10 bases that match TRBD1. Germline V CDR1 and CDR2: PRHDT, FYEKMQ (reference sequence). The CDR3 sequence is 16 residues long. With 5 bases clipped from V and 7 bases from J, the junction kept 8 bases outside the gene matches. The DNA for the CDR3 is TGTGCCAGCAGCGATAGGACAGGGGGTTCGAATTCACCCCTCCACTTT. Its translation is CASSDRTGGSNSPLHF.